This is a list of T cell receptor beta chains from one sample in a study of vaccination and CD4 T cells after COVID-19. No antigen has been assigned to these receptors. TCRdb analysed the PCR reads with MiXCR anew, one entry per CDR3 protein. The sample consists of approximately 21,000 distinct CDR3 sequences, about 40% of them appearing once. The specimen was CD4+ T cells from blood, cultured in vitro, collected before SARS-CoV-2 vaccination. Receptors were obtained from a human donor who had recovered from COVID-19. Both conserved end residues are part of each CDR3. D genes are given only for firm matches. Clone size is not always given. Where it is, it says once, few, many or a class for expanded clones.

CDR3nt: TGCAGTGCTAGACAGGGGTTTAATTCACCCCTCCACTTT; CDR3aa: CSARQGFNSPLHF; d_gene: .; v_gene: TRBV20-1; abundance: medium-sized; j_gene: TRBJ1-6
CDR3nt: TGTGCCAGCTCACCACAGGGGGGTAGCAATCAGCCCCAGCATTTT; CDR3aa: CASSPQGGSNQPQHF; d_gene: .; v_gene: TRBV18; abundance: .; j_gene: TRBJ1-5
CDR3nt: TGTGCCAGCAGTGAAGCGAAGGGGCAGGTCTATGGCTACACCTTC; CDR3aa: CASSEAKGQVYGYTF; d_gene: .; v_gene: TRBV6-1; abundance: .; j_gene: TRBJ1-2
CDR3nt: TGTGCCAGCAGCCAGGGACTAGCGGGGGGTACAGATACGCAGTATTTT; CDR3aa: CASSQGLAGGTDTQYF; d_gene: TRBD2; v_gene: TRBV7-9; abundance: few; j_gene: TRBJ2-3
CDR3nt: TGTGCCAGCAGACAGGGGCCGAACACCGGGGAGCTGTTTTTT; CDR3aa: CASRQGPNTGELFF; d_gene: TRBD1; v_gene: TRBV2; abundance: .; j_gene: TRBJ2-2
CDR3nt: TGTGCCAGCACCGGCCTGGACAGGAGCACTGAAGCTTTCTTT; CDR3aa: CASTGLDRSTEAFF; d_gene: TRBD1; v_gene: TRBV6-1; abundance: .; j_gene: TRBJ1-1
CDR3nt: TGTGCCAGCAGTTACGACCGGGACGGCGATCAGCCCCAGCATTTT; CDR3aa: CASSYDRDGDQPQHF; d_gene: .; v_gene: TRBV6-5; abundance: .; j_gene: TRBJ1-5
CDR3nt: TGTGCCAGCAGCTTAGCTGGAGGGTACAGGCAGAACACTGAAGCTTTCTTT; CDR3aa: CASSLAGGYRQNTEAFF; d_gene: .; v_gene: TRBV7-2; abundance: few; j_gene: TRBJ1-1
CDR3nt: TGTGCCAGTAGTAACCCCCGCGGAACCTCGGGTAGCAATCAGCCCCAGCATTTT; CDR3aa: CASSNPRGTSGSNQPQHF; d_gene: .; v_gene: TRBV19; abundance: .; j_gene: TRBJ1-5
CDR3nt: TGTGCCAGCTGGACCCCCCGGGGGGTCTATGGCTACACCTTC; CDR3aa: CASWTPRGVYGYTF; d_gene: .; v_gene: TRBV2; abundance: .; j_gene: TRBJ1-2
CDR3nt: TGTGCCAGCAGACCACCCAGTTTCAGGGGGCGCTACGAGCAGTACTTC; CDR3aa: CASRPPSFRGRYEQYF; d_gene: TRBD1; v_gene: TRBV6-1; abundance: .; j_gene: TRBJ2-7
CDR3nt: TGCAGTGCTCAAAGGACCAGGGAGGGGACGGGAGGGCAGTTCTTC; CDR3aa: CSAQRTREGTGGQFF; d_gene: TRBD2; v_gene: TRBV20-1; abundance: .; j_gene: TRBJ2-1
CDR3nt: TGTGCCAGCAGCTTGACTAGCGGGAGCTACGAGCAGTACTTC; CDR3aa: CASSLTSGSYEQYF; d_gene: TRBD2; v_gene: TRBV7-9; abundance: few; j_gene: TRBJ2-7
CDR3nt: TGTGCCAGCAGGCCCCATGGACTACATGTAGGCACCTTC; CDR3aa: CASRPHGLHVGTF; d_gene: .; v_gene: TRBV28; abundance: .; j_gene: TRBJ1-2
CDR3nt: TGTGCCAGCAGCTTATCCGGACAGAACACTGAAGCTTTCTTT; CDR3aa: CASSLSGQNTEAFF; d_gene: .; v_gene: TRBV7-9; abundance: few; j_gene: TRBJ1-1
CDR3nt: TGTGCCAGCAGCTCCCGGGACAGGGAGCGTGGTTTCTTT; CDR3aa: CASSSRDRERGFF; d_gene: TRBD1; v_gene: TRBV7-2; abundance: few; j_gene: TRBJ1-1
CDR3nt: TGCAGCGTTGGACAGGGGGCGGACGAGCAGTACTTC; CDR3aa: CSVGQGADEQYF; d_gene: TRBD1; v_gene: TRBV29-1; abundance: .; j_gene: TRBJ2-7
CDR3nt: TGTGCCAGCAGCTTAGTAGCGGGGGGTTACAATGAGCAGTTCTTC; CDR3aa: CASSLVAGGYNEQFF; d_gene: TRBD2; v_gene: TRBV11-1; abundance: .; j_gene: TRBJ2-1
CDR3nt: TGTGCCAGTGCCACAGGGGTTTCACCCCTCCACTTT; CDR3aa: CASATGVSPLHF; d_gene: TRBD1; v_gene: TRBV19; abundance: .; j_gene: TRBJ1-6
CDR3nt: TGTGCCAGCAGCTTAGATGAACAAGAGACCCAGTACTTC; CDR3aa: CASSLDEQETQYF; d_gene: .; v_gene: TRBV11-3; abundance: .; j_gene: TRBJ2-5
CDR3nt: TGTGCCAGCAGCCAGGGTATAAATTCACCCCTCCACTTT; CDR3aa: CASSQGINSPLHF; d_gene: .; v_gene: TRBV11-2; abundance: few; j_gene: TRBJ1-6
CDR3nt: TGTGCCAGCAGTTTAAACGGACCTAACTATGGCTACACCTTC; CDR3aa: CASSLNGPNYGYTF; d_gene: .; v_gene: TRBV27; abundance: few; j_gene: TRBJ1-2
CDR3nt: TGCAGCGGAGGGGACAGGGGACTAGCGGGCTCCTACGAGCAGTACTTC; CDR3aa: CSGGDRGLAGSYEQYF; d_gene: TRBD2; v_gene: TRBV29-1; abundance: few; j_gene: TRBJ2-7
CDR3nt: TGTGCCAGCAGTTCGCTAGCGGGAGGCCCCTACGAGCAGTACTTC; CDR3aa: CASSSLAGGPYEQYF; d_gene: TRBD2; v_gene: TRBV12-3/TRBV12-4; abundance: few; j_gene: TRBJ2-7
CDR3nt: TGTGCCAGCAGCTTGGGAGCCTACTCTACCTATGGCTACACCTTC; CDR3aa: CASSLGAYSTYGYTF; d_gene: .; v_gene: TRBV5-6; abundance: .; j_gene: TRBJ1-2
CDR3nt: TGTGCCAGCAGCTGGGCGGGGGGTGAAGAGACCCAGTACTTC; CDR3aa: CASSWAGGEETQYF; d_gene: TRBD2; v_gene: TRBV7-2; abundance: .; j_gene: TRBJ2-5
CDR3nt: TGTGCCACCCGGGGGCGATCCTACGAGCAGTACTTC; CDR3aa: CATRGRSYEQYF; d_gene: .; v_gene: TRBV6-1; abundance: .; j_gene: TRBJ2-7
CDR3nt: TGTGCCAGCAGTGGCTTCGCTTCCAATGAGCAGTTCTTC; CDR3aa: CASSGFASNEQFF; d_gene: .; v_gene: TRBV27; abundance: .; j_gene: TRBJ2-1
CDR3nt: TGTGCCAGCAGCGCGGGCACTAGATTAGAGACCCAGTACTTC; CDR3aa: CASSAGTRLETQYF; d_gene: .; v_gene: TRBV9; abundance: .; j_gene: TRBJ2-5